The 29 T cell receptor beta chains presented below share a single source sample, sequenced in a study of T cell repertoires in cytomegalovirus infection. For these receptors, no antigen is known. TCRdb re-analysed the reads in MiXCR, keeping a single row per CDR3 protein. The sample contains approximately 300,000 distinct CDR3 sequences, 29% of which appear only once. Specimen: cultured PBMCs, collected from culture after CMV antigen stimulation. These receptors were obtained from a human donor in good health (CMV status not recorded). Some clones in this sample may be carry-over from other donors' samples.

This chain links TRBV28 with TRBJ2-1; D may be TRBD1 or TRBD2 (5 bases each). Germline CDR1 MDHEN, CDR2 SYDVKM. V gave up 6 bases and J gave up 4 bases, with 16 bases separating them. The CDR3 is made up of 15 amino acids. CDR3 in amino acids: CASSSSGTEYNEQFF. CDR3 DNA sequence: TGTGCCAGCAGCTCCTCCGGGACGGAATACAATGAGCAGTTCTTC.

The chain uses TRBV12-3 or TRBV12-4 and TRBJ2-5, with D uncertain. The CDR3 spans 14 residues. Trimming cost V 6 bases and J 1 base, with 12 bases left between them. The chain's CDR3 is CASSFGSGQETQYF. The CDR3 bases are TGTGCCAGCAGCTTCGGGTCTGGCCAAGAGACCCAGTACTTC.

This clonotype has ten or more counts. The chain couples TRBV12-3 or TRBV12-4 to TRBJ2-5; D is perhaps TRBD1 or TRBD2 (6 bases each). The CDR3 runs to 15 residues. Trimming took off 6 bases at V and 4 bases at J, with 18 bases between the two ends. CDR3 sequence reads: CASSRMGGKLETQYF. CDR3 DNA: TGTGCCAGCAGCCGCATGGGGGGCAAATTAGAGACCCAGTACTTC.

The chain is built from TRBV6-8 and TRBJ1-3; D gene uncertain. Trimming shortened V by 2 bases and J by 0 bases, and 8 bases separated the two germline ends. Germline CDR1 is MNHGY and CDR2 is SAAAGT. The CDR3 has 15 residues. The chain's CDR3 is CASSYDRGSGNTIYF. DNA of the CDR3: TGTGCCAGCAGTTACGATCGGGGCTCTGGAAACACCATATATTTT.

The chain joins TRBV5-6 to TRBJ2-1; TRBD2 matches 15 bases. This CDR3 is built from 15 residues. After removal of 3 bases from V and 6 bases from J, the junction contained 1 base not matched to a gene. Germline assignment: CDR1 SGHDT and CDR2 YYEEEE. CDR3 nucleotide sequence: TGTGCCAGCAGCTGGGGACTAGCGGGAGGCAATGAGCAGTTCTTC. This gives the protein CASSWGLAGGNEQFF.

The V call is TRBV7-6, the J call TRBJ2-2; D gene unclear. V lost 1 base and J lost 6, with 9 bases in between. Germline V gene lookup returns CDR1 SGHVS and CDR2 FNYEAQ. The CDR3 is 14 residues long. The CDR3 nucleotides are TGTGCCAGCAGCTTAGGACCCCGTGCCGGGGAGCTGTTTTTT. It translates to CASSLGPRAGELFF.

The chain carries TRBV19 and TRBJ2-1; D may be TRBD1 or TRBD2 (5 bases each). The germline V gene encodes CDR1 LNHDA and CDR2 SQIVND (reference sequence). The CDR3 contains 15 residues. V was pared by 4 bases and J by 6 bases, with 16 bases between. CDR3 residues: CASSTPGPFGNEQFF. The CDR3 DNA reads TGTGCCAGTAGTACCCCGGGGCCCTTCGGCAATGAGCAGTTCTTC. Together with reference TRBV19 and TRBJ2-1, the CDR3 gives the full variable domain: DGGITQSPKYLFRKEGQNVTLSCEQNLNHDAMYWYRQDPGQGLRLIYYSQIVNDFQKGDIAEGYSVSREKKESFPLTVTSAQKNPTAFYLCASSTPGPFGNEQFFGPGTRLTVL.

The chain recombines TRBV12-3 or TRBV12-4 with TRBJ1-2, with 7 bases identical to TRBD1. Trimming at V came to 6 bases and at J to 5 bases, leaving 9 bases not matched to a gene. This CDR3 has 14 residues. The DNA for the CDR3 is TGTGCCAGCAGATCTCAGGGGGTTCCGTATGGCTACACCTTC. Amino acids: CASRSQGVPYGYTF.

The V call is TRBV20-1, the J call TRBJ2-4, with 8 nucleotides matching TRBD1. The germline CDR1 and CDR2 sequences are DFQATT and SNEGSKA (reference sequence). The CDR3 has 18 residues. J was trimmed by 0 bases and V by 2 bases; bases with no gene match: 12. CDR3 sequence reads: CSARPGQELVLAKNIQYF. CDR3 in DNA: TGCAGTGCTAGACCGGGACAGGAACTAGTTCTAGCCAAAAACATTCAGTACTTC.

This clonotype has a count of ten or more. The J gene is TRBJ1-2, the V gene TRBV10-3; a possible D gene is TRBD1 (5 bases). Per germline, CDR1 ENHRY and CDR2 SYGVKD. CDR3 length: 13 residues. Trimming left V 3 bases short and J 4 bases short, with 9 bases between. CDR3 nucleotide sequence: TGTGCCATCAGTGATGGCAGGGTCTATGGCTACACCTTC. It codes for CAISDGRVYGYTF.

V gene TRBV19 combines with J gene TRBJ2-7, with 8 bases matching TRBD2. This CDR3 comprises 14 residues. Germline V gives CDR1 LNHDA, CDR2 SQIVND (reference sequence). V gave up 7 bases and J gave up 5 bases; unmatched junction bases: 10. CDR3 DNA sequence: TGTGCCAGTAACCCGACTAGCGTCCCCAACGAGCAGTACTTC. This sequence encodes CASNPTSVPNEQYF.

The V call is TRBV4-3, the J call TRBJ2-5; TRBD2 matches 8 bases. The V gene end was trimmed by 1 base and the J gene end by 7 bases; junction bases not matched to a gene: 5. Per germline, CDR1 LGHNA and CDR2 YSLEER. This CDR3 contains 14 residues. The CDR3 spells CASSQGKAGGTQYF. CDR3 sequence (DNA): TGCGCCAGCAGCCAAGGGAAGGCGGGGGGGACCCAGTACTTC.

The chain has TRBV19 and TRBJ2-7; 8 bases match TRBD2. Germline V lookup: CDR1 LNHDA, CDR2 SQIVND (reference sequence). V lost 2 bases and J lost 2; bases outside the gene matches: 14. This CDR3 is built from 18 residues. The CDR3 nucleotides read TGTGCCAGTAGTATAATCGCGGGGGAAGGCGGGAGGCCCTACGAGCAGTACTTC. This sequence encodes CASSIIAGEGGRPYEQYF.

The CDR3 is CASSSAGTGANTEAFF. The CDR3, as DNA: TGCGCCAGCAGCTCCGCCGGGACAGGGGCTAACACTGAAGCTTTCTTT. This chain uses TRBV5-1 with TRBJ1-1; 10 nucleotides line up with TRBD1. The CDR3 sequence is 16 residues long. J was trimmed by 2 bases and V by 3 bases; bases with no gene match: 7. The germline V gene encodes CDR1 SGHRS and CDR2 YFSETQ. Complete variable domain (other parts from reference TRBV5-1 and TRBJ1-1): KAGVTQTPRYLIKTRGQQVTLSCSPISGHRSVSWYQQTPGQGLQFLFEYFSETQRNKGNFPGRFSGRQFSNSRSEMNVSTLELGDSALYLCASSSAGTGANTEAFFGQGTRLTVV.

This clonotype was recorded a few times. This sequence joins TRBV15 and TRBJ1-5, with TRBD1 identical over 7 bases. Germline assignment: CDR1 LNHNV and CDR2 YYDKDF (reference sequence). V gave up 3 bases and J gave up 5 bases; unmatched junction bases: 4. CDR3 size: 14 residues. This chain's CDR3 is CATSRDRIYQPQHF. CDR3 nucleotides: TGTGCCACCAGCAGGGACAGGATATATCAGCCCCAGCATTTT.

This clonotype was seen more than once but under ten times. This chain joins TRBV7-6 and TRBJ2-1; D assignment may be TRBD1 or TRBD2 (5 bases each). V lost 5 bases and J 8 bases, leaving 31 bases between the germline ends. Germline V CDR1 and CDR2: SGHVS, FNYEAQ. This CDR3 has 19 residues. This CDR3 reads CASSPLTGSIVATGDEQFF. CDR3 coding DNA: TGTGCCAGCAGCCCTCTAACGGGGTCAATCGTGGCAACAGGCGATGAGCAGTTCTTC.

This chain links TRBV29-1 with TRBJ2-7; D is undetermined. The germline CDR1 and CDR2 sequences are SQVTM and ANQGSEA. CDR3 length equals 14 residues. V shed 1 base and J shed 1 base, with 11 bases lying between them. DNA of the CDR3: TGCAGCGTTGAAGGCCGACCCCCTTCCTACGAGCAGTACTTC. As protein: CSVEGRPPSYEQYF.

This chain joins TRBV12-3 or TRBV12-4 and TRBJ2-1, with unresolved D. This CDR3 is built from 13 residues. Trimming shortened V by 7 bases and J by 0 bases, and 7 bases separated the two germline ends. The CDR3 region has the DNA TGTGCCAGCACGATTAGCTCCTACAATGAGCAGTTCTTC. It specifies CASTISSYNEQFF.

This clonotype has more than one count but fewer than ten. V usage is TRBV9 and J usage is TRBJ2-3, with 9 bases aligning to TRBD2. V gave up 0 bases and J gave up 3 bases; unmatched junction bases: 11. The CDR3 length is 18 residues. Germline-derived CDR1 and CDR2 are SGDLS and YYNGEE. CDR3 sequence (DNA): TGTGCCAGCAGCGTAGGGGGGGTGGCAGCGGGGGGAACAGATACGCAGTATTTT. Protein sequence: CASSVGGVAAGGTDTQYF.

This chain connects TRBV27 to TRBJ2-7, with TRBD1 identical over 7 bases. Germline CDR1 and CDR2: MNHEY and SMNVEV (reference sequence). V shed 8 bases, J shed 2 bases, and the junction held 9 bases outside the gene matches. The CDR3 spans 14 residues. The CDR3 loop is CASREGGQTYEQYF. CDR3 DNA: TGTGCCAGCCGAGAAGGGGGACAGACCTACGAGCAGTACTTC.

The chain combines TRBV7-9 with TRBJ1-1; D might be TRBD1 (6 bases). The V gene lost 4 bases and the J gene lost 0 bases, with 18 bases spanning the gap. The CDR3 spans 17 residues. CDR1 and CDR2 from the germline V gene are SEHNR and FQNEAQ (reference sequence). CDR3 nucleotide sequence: TGTGCCAGCAGCTCAGGAATTCCCCGGGGGCTGAACACTGAAGCTTTCTTT. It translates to CASSSGIPRGLNTEAFF.

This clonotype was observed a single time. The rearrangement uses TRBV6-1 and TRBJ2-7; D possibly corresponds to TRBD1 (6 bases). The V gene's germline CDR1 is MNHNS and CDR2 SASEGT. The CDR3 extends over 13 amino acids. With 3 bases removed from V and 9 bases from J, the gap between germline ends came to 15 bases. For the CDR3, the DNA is TGTGCCAGCAGTGAGACAGGCCTCCGCGTGCAGTACTTC. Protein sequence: CASSETGLRVQYF.

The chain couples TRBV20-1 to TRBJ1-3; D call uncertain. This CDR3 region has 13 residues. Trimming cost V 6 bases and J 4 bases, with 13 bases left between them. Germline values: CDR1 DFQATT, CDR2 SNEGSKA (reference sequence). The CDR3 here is CSAGRDSGNTIYF. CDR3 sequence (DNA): TGCAGTGCCGGAAGGGATTCCGGAAACACCATATATTTT.

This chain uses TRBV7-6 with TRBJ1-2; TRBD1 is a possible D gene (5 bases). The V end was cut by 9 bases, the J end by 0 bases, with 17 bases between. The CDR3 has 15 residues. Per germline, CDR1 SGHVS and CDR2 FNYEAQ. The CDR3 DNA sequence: TGTGCCAGTTCACCGGGGACCGCCGCTAACTATGGCTACACCTTC. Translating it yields CASSPGTAANYGYTF.

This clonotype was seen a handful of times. The CDR3 nucleotides are TGTGCCAGTAGTATGACAGGGCGGAATTCACCCCTCCACTTT. Its protein product is CASSMTGRNSPLHF. The genes are TRBV19 and TRBJ1-6; 7 bases match TRBD1. This CDR3 spans 14 amino acids. Germline CDR1 and CDR2: LNHDA and SQIVND (reference sequence). V was pared by 3 bases and J by 7 bases, with 3 bases of the junction left unmatched.

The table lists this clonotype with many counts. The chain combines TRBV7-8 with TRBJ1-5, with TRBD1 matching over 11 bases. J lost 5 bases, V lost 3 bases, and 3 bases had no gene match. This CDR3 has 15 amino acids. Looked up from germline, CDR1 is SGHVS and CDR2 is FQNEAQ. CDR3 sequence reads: CASSLDRGLDQPQHF. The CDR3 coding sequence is TGTGCCAGCAGCTTGGACAGGGGGCTCGATCAGCCCCAGCATTTT.

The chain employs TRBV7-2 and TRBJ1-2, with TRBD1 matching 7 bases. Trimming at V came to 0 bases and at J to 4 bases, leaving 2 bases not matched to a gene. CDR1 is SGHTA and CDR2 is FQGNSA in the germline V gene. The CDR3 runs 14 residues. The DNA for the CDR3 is TGTGCCAGCAGCTTAGCGGGACAGATCTATGGCTACACCTTC. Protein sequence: CASSLAGQIYGYTF.

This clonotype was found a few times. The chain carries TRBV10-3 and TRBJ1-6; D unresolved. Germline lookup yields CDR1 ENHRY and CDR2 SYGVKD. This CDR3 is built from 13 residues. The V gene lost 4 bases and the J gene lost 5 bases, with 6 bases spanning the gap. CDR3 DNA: TGTGCCATCAGTGTTGGGAATAATTCACCCCTCCACTTT. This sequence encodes CAISVGNNSPLHF.

This chain's CDR3 is CASSQSDRNTEAFF. The DNA for the CDR3 is TGTGCCAGCAGCCAATCCGACAGGAACACTGAAGCTTTCTTT. V is TRBV3-1 and J is TRBJ1-1; the D gene is possibly TRBD1 (5 bases). Germline values: CDR1 LGHDT, CDR2 YNNKEL (reference sequence). V was trimmed by 2 bases and J by 1 base, leaving 8 bases between them. The CDR3 has 14 residues.